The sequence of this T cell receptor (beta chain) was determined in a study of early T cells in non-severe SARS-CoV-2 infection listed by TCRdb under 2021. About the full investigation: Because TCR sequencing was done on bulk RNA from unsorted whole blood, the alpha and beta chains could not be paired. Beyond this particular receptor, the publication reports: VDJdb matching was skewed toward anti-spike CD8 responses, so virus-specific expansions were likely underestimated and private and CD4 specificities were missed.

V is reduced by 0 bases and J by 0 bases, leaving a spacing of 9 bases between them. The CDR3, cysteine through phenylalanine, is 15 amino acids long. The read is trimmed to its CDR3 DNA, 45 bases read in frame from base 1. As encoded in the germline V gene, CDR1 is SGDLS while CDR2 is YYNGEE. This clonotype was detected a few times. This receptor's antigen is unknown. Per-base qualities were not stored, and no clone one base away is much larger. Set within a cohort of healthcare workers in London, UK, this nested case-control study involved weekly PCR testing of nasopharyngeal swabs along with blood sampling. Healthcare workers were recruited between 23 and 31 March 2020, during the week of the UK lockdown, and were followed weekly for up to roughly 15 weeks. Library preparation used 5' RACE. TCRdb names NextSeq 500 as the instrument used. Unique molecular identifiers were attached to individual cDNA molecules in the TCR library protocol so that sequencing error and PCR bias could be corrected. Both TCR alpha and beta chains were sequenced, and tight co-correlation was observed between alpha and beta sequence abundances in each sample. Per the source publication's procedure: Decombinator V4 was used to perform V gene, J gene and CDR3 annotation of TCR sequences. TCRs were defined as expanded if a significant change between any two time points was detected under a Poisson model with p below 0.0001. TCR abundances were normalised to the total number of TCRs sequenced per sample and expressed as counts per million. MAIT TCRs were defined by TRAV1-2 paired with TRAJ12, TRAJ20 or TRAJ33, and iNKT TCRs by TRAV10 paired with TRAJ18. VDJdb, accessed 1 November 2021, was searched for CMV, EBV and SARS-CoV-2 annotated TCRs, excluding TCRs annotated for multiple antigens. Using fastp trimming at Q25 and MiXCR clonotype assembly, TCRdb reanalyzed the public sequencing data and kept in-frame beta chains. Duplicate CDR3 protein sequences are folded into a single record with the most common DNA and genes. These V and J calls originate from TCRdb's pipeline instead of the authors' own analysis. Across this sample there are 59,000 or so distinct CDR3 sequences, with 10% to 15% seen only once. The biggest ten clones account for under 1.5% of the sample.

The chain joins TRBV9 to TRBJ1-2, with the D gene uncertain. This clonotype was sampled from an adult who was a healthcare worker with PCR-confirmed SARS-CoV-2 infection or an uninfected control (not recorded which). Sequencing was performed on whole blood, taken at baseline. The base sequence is TGTGCCAGCAGCGTAGAAACAGTCACTAACTATGGCTACACCTTC. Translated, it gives CASSVETVTNYGYTF.